What follows are 9 T cell receptor beta chains derived from one specimen sequenced in a study of blood T cell repertoires in COVID-19 (dated by TCRdb to 2018 to 2020). Receptor amplification or capture employed the immunoSEQ multiplex PCR assay. The source is immuneACCESS, and TCRdb retained only in-frame sequences with V and J called. Part of the clones is not carried over; for the studies checked, unresolved V genes explain less than half of this, and the remainder is unexplained. The sample profile shows roughly 160,000 clones; 75% to 90% of them were found once. Less than 4% of the sample is held by the ten biggest clonotypes. Input material: PBMCs or T cells enriched from blood (not recorded which). The origin of the receptors is a woman aged 55 to 70 who had recovered from COVID-19.

This clone was observed a few times. The genes are TRBV5-1 and TRBJ2-1; 11 positions match TRBD1. Germline V lookup: CDR1 SGHRS, CDR2 YFSETQ. The CDR3 is 15 amino acids. Trimming at V came to 4 bases and at J to 8 bases, leaving 8 bases not matched to a gene. The chain's CDR3 is CASSPGQGAGDEQFF. The CDR3 bases are TGCGCCAGCAGCCCCGGACAGGGGGCGGGTGATGAGCAGTTCTTC. Supplemented by reference TRBV5-1 and TRBJ2-1, the full variable domain reads KAGVTQTPRYLIKTRGQQVTLSCSPISGHRSVSWYQQTPGQGLQFLFEYFSETQRNKGNFPGRFSGRQFSNSRSEMNVSTLELGDSALYLCASSPGQGAGDEQFFGPGTRLTVL.

The V call is TRBV6-5, the J call TRBJ2-7; TRBD1 aligns across 8 bases. Germline CDR1 reads MNHEY; CDR2 reads SVGAGI. The V and J ends lost 5 bases and 3 bases, in that order; junction bases with no gene match: 6. The CDR3 has 14 amino acids. Here the CDR3 reads CASSPSDRGYEQYF. The CDR3 nucleotides are TGTGCCAGCAGTCCCAGCGACAGGGGCTACGAGCAGTACTTC.

J is TRBJ1-2 and V is TRBV5-1; 7 bases fit TRBD1. CDR1 is SGHRS and CDR2 is YFSETQ in the germline V gene. This CDR3 has 16 amino acids. The junction had 15 bases not matched to a gene; V was cut back by 5 bases and J by 5 bases. The CDR3 DNA reads TGCGCCAGCAGATCAAGGGACAGCCAAAACCGGTATGGCTACACCTTC. It translates to CASRSRDSQNRYGYTF. The full variable domain, in which reference TRBV5-1 and TRBJ1-2 provide the parts outside the CDR3, is KAGVTQTPRYLIKTRGQQVTLSCSPISGHRSVSWYQQTPGQGLQFLFEYFSETQRNKGNFPGRFSGRQFSNSRSEMNVSTLELGDSALYLCASRSRDSQNRYGYTFGSGTRLTVV.

The V and J genes are TRBV2 and TRBJ2-7; 11 positions agree with TRBD1. In germline, CDR1 is SNHLY, CDR2 FYNNEI. J lost 6 bases, V lost 9 bases, and 7 bases had no gene match. The CDR3 covers 13 residues. CDR3 nucleotides: TGTGCCAGTGGGGGACAGGGGGATCGCGAGCAGTACTTC. Its protein product is CASGGQGDREQYF. The entire variable domain, with the rest obtained from reference TRBV2 and TRBJ2-7, is as follows: EPEVTQTPSHQVTQMGQEVILRCVPISNHLYFYWYRQILGQKVEFLVSFYNNEISEKSEIFDDQFSVERPDGSNFTLKIRSTKLEDSAMYFCASGGQGDREQYFGPGTRLTVT.

This rearrangement joins TRBV11-2 to TRBJ2-1; no reliable D call. The germline CDR1 and CDR2 sequences are SGHAT and FQNNGV. The V gene lost 5 bases and the J gene lost 2 bases, with 7 bases spanning the gap. This CDR3 comprises 13 residues. The CDR3: CASSHRPYNEQFF. The DNA of the CDR3 is TGTGCCAGCAGCCACAGACCCTACAATGAGCAGTTCTTC.

The chain employs TRBV5-5 and TRBJ1-4; unclear D gene. Germline V gives CDR1 SGHKS, CDR2 YYEKEE (reference sequence). The V and J ends lost 1 base and 7 bases respectively, with 8 bases between them. The CDR3 is 13 amino acids. CDR3 region: CASSLSGFEKLFF. CDR3 coding DNA: TGTGCCAGCAGCTTGTCCGGTTTTGAAAAACTGTTTTTT.

The chain couples TRBV6-5 to TRBJ1-6, with TRBD1 matching 9 bases. Trimming took 6 bases from V and 4 from J; bases not matched to a gene: 4. The length of the CDR3 is 15 residues. The V gene's germline CDR1 is MNHEY and CDR2 SVGAGI. The CDR3 region is CASRETGGYNSPLHF. The CDR3 bases are TGTGCCAGCAGAGAGACAGGGGGGTATAATTCACCCCTCCACTTT.

This clone came up a few times. The identical CDR3 is also encoded by other nucleotide sequences in the sample. The genes are TRBV5-6 and TRBJ2-7; no clear D gene. The CDR3 totals 13 residues. Germline V lookup: CDR1 SGHDT, CDR2 YYEEEE. Trimming cost V 0 bases and J 3 bases, with 7 bases left between them. The CDR3 loop is CASSLVGGYEQYF. The DNA of the CDR3 is TGTGCCAGCAGCTTGGTCGGCGGCTACGAGCAGTACTTC.

V is TRBV9 and J is TRBJ2-3; D gene ambiguous. The CDR3 length is 11 residues. Trimming shortened V by 4 bases and J by 5 bases, and 5 bases separated the two germline ends. Germline CDR1 and CDR2: SGDLS and YYNGEE. CDR3 coding DNA: TGTGCCAGCAGCCTCCGAGATACGCAGTATTTT. Its translation is CASSLRDTQYF.